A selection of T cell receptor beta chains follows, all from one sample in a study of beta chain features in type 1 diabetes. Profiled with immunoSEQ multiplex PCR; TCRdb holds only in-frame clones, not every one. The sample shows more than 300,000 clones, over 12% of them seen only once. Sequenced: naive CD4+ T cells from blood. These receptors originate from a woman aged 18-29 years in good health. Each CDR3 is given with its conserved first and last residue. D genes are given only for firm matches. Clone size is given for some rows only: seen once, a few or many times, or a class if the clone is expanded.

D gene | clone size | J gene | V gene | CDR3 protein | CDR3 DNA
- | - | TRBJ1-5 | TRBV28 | CASSFPDSFNQPQHF | TGTGCCAGCAGTTTCCCCGACAGCTTCAATCAGCCCCAGCATTTT
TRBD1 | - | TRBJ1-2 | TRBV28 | CASSIGQGGGYTF | TGTGCCAGCAGTATCGGACAGGGGGGAGGCTACACCTTC
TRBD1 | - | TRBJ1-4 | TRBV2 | CASRGQVIEKLFF | TGTGCCAGCAGAGGACAGGTCATTGAAAAACTGTTTTTT
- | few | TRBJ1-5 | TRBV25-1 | CASSEASWLQPQHF | TGTGCCAGCAGTGAGGCCTCATGGCTTCAGCCCCAGCATTTT
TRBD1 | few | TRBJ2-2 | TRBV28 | CASRAGTGTGELFF | TGTGCCAGCAGAGCCGGGACAGGGACCGGGGAGCTGTTTTTT
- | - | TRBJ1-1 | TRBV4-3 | CASSQGRGTEAFF | TGCGCCAGCAGCCAAGGTCGGGGCACTGAAGCTTTCTTT
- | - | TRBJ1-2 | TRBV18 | CASSPPYEGGLGYTF | TGTGCCAGCTCACCACCCTATGAAGGGGGTCTAGGCTACACCTTC
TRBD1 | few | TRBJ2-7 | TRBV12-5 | CASGQDRGYEQYF | TGTGCTAGTGGCCAGGACAGGGGCTACGAGCAGTACTTC
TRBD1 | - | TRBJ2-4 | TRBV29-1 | CSVPADRGENIQYF | TGCAGCGTTCCCGCGGACAGGGGAGAAAACATTCAGTACTTC
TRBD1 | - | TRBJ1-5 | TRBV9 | CASSQDLNPGGGQPQHF | TGTGCCAGCAGCCAAGACCTAAATCCAGGGGGCGGGCAGCCCCAGCATTTT
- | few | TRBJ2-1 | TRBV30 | CAWSGPSPYNEQFF | TGTGCCTGGAGTGGACCTAGTCCTTACAATGAGCAGTTCTTC
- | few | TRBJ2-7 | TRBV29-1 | CSVESSSYEQYF | TGCAGCGTTGAGAGCTCATCATACGAGCAGTACTTC
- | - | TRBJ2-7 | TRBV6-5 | CASSYRQGYEQYF | TGTGCCAGCAGTTACCGGCAGGGCTACGAGCAGTACTTC
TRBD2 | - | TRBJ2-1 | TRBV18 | CASSLPTSGNHNEQFF | TGTGCCAGCTCACTCCCGACTAGCGGGAACCACAATGAGCAGTTCTTC
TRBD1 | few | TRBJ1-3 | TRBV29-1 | CSVDDRAGNTIYF | TGCAGCGTTGATGACAGGGCTGGAAACACCATATATTTT
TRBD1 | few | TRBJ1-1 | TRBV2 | CASSQTGTEAFF | TGTGCCAGCAGTCAGACAGGGACTGAAGCTTTCTTT
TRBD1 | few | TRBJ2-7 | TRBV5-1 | CASSNRDRVVF | TGCGCCAGCAGCAACCGGGACAGGGTGGTCTTC
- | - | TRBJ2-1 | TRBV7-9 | CASSPARVTYNEQFF | TGTGCCAGCAGCCCTGCGAGGGTTACCTACAATGAGCAGTTCTTC
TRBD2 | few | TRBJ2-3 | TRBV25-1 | CASSESRTSGNTDTQYF | TGTGCCAGCAGTGAATCGCGGACTAGCGGGAACACAGATACGCAGTATTTT
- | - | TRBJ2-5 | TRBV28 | CASTDRPETQYF | TGTGCCAGCACTGACAGACCCGAGACCCAGTACTTC
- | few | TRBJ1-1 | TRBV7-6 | CASSPGGIMGTEAFF | TGTGCCAGCAGCCCAGGAGGGATCATGGGCACTGAAGCTTTCTTT
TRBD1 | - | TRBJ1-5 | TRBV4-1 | CASSYQDRGNQPQHF | TGCGCCAGCAGCTACCAGGACAGGGGCAATCAGCCCCAGCATTTT
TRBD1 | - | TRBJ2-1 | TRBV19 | CASSIDPGGSGEQFF | TGTGCCAGTAGTATAGATCCAGGGGGCTCTGGTGAGCAGTTCTTC